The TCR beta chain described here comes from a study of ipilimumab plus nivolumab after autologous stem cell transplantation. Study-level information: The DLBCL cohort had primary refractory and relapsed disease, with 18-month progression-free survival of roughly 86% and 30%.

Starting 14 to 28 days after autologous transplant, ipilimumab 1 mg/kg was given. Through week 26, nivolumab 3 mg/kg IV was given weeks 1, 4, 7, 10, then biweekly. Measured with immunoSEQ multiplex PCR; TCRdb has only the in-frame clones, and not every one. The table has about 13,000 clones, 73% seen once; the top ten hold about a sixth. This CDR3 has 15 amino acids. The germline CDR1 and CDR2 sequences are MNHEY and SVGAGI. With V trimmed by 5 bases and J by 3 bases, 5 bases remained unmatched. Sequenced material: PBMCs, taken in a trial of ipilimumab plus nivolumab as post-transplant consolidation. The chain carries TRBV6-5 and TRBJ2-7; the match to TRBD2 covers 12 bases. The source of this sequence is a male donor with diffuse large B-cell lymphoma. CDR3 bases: TGTGCCAGCAGTCAGACTAGCGGGAGCCTCTACGAGCAGTACTTC. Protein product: CASSQTSGSLYEQYF.